Listed here is a single TCR beta chain. A much larger clone lies a single base off, so this may be a read error. Previously described methods and listed TCR primers were employed for the bulk TCR libraries. TCRdb analysed the PCR reads with MiXCR anew, one entry per CDR3 protein. The repertoire holds under 800,000 distinct CDR3 sequences, with roughly 27% as singletons. These data originate in a study of molecular identifiers for immune sequencing clone quantification. This CDR3 is 16 amino acids long. V lost 4 bases and J lost 4, with 19 bases in between. The germline gives CDR1 SGHTA, CDR2 FQGNSA. Isolation of naive CD8 T cells was achieved by sorting on a CD8+CD4-CCR7+CD45RA+ phenotype.

Sequencing was carried out using naive CD8+ T cells from blood, with Jurkat cell RNA spiked in. Specified subset: FACS-sorted CD8+CD4-CCR7+CD45RA+ naive T cells. The V gene is TRBV7-2, the J gene TRBJ2-5, with D unclear. The TCR originated in a human donor in good health. Some libraries in this study had Jurkat cell RNA spiked in. The CDR3 region is CASSSLEGLVRETQYF. DNA of the CDR3: TGTGCCAGCAGCTCCCTGGAAGGGTTGGTAAGAGAGACCCAGTACTTC.